The present entry profiles one T cell receptor beta chain with its context. What it binds is not known. The source of the sample is a study of human thymus T cells. Study-wide points: Use of V and J genes seemed skewed within the thymic and blood repertoires.

Thymic resections from corrective heart surgery supplied the tissue. The CDR3 length is 16 residues. Germline V gene sequence: CDR1 LNHDA, CDR2 SQIVND (reference sequence). V trimming: 5 bases; J trimming: 5 bases; junction bases outside the gene matches: 9. The assay was immunoSEQ multiplex PCR, and TCRdb's table has in-frame clones only and misses some. The sample has 55,000 to 85,000 clones; 95% are singletons. V usage is TRBV19 and J usage is TRBJ2-1; 10 bases map to TRBD2. Sequences were obtained from thymus tissue. The receptor's source is a girl under two years old with a congenital heart defect but otherwise immunologically healthy. The CDR3 DNA follows: TGTGCCAGTAGTGCCAGACTAGCGGGTTCCCACAATGAGCAGTTCTTC. This sequence encodes CASSARLAGSHNEQFF.